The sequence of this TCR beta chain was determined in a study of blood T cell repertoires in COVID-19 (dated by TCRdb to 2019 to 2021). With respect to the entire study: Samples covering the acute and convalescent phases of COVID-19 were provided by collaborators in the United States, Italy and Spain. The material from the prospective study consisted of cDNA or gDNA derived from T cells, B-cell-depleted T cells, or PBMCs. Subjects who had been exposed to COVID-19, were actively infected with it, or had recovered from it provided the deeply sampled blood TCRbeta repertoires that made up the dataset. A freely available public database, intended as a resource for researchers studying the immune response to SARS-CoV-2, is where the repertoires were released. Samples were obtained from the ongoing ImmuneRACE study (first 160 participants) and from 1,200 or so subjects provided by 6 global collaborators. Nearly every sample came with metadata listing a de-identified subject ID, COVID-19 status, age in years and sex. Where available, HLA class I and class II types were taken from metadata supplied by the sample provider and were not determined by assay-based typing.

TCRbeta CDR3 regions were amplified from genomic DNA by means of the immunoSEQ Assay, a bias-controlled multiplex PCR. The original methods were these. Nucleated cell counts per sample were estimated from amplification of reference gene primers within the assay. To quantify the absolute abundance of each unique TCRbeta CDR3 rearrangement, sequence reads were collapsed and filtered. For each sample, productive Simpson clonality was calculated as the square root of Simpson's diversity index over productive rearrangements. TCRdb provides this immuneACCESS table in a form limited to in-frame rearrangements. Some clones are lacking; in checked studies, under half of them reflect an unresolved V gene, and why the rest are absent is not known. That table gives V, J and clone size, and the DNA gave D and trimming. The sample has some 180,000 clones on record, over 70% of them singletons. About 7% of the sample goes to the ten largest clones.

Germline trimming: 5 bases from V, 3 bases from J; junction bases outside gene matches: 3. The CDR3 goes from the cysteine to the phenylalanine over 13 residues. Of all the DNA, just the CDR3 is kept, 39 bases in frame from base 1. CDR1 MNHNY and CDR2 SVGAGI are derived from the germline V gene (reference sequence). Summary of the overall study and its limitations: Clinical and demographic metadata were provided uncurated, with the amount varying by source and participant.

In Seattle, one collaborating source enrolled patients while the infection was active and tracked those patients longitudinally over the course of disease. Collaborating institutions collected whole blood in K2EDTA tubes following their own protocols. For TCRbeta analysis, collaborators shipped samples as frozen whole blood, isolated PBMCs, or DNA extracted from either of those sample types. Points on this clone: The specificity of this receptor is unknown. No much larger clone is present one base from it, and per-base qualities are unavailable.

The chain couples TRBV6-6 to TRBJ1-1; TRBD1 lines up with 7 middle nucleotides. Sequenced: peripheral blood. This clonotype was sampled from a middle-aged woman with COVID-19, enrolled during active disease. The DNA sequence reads TGTGCCAGCAGTGCCGACAGGGACACTGAAGCTTTCTTT. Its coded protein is CASSADRDTEAFF.